This T cell receptor beta chain was recovered during a study of sequential checkpoint blockade in melanoma. Across the whole study: First-line arms were nivolumab then ipilimumab, or the reverse, randomized 1:1.

The germline V gene encodes CDR1 PRHDT and CDR2 FYEKMQ (reference sequence). Unmatched junction bases numbered 9, after V lost 4 bases and J lost 0 bases. The CDR3 extends over 17 amino acids. Treatment indicated: randomized to nivolumab then ipilimumab (arm A) or the reverse (arm B). The method was immunoSEQ multiplex PCR; TCRdb's version includes in-frame clones alone and lacks a portion of them. The sample consists of about 17,000 clones, roughly 70% of them appearing once. The receptor's source is a human donor with melanoma. The chain recombines TRBV13 with TRBJ2-1, with 7 bases identical to TRBD1. This specimen consisted of CD8+ T cells sorted from blood (inferred from file names), obtained from a patient given nivolumab and ipilimumab in sequence. The CDR3 is CASSSRTGLSSYNEQFF. DNA of the CDR3: TGTGCCAGCAGCTCAAGGACAGGCTTGAGCTCCTACAATGAGCAGTTCTTC.